This entry lists 4 T cell receptor beta chains sequenced from one sample in a study of tumor-infiltrating lymphocytes in localized non-small cell lung cancer. Generated by immunoSEQ multiplex PCR, the TCRdb table keeps only in-frame clones and is missing some. The repertoire has over 10,000 clones, approximately 74% of them found once; the top ten carry approximately 14%. Source material: uninvolved lung tissue not adjacent to the tumor. These receptors were obtained from a human donor with non-small cell lung cancer.

This clone was seen just once. The chain links TRBV7-2 to TRBJ1-5; D remains ambiguous. The CDR3 loop spans 13 amino acids. V was pared by 2 bases and J by 4 bases, with 6 bases between. Germline V gives CDR1 SGHTA, CDR2 FQGNSA. DNA of the CDR3: TGTGCCAGCAGCTTATGGATGAATCAGCCCCAGCATTTT. This codes for CASSLWMNQPQHF.

The genes are TRBV4-3 and TRBJ2-3; the D gene could be TRBD1 or TRBD2 (5 bases each). The germline V gene has CDR1 LGHNA and CDR2 YSLEER. V was clipped by 4 bases and J by 1 base, with 9 bases between them. This CDR3 is 14 amino acids long. Written as DNA, the CDR3 is TGCGCCAGCAGCCCTAGGGACCGCACAGATACGCAGTATTTT. Translated: CASSPRDRTDTQYF.

This clone was detected once. The V call is TRBV19, the J call TRBJ1-1; 9 bases are shared with TRBD1. This CDR3 comprises 15 residues. Germline CDR1 reads LNHDA; CDR2 reads SQIVND (reference sequence). Trimming cost V 3 bases and J 2 bases; bases outside gene matches: 4. The CDR3 coding sequence is TGTGCCAGTAGTATTTGGGGACAGGGTAACACTGAAGCTTTCTTT. Protein sequence: CASSIWGQGNTEAFF. The whole variable domain, remainder taken from reference TRBV19 and TRBJ1-1, is DGGITQSPKYLFRKEGQNVTLSCEQNLNHDAMYWYRQDPGQGLRLIYYSQIVNDFQKGDIAEGYSVSREKKESFPLTVTSAQKNPTAFYLCASSIWGQGNTEAFFGQGTRLTVV.

This clone was seen a single time. The chain uses TRBV25-1 and TRBJ1-4, with unresolved D. The germline CDR1 and CDR2 sequences are MGHDK and SYGVNS. Trimming took off 2 bases at V and 8 bases at J, with 12 bases between the two ends. This CDR3 is 14 amino acids long. CDR3 bases: TGTGCCAGCAGTGAAGGCAGGAGGCAGGAAAAACTGTTTTTT. It specifies CASSEGRRQEKLFF.